Here is one T cell receptor (beta chain) with its context. The sample belongs to a study of spatial heterogeneity in lung cancer. Study summary: A consistent excess of beta-chain over alpha-chain sequences was detected. Mean representation of each unique TCR and UMI combination in the raw reads exceeded 8.5 occurrences.

V was pared by 1 base and J by 3 bases, with 10 bases between. The CDR3 length is 15 residues. Germline lookup yields CDR1 LGHNA and CDR2 YNFKEQ. Noted time point: sample taken at primary tumor resection. Tumor, nontumor lung or frozen PBMC supplied whole RNA, sequenced without sorting. Samples were donated by 72 untreated early-stage non-small cell lung cancer patients. The study tagged each TCR cDNA molecule with a unique molecular identifier. TCRdb re-analysed the 5' RACE reads in MiXCR, keeping a single row per CDR3 protein. Of tens of thousands of distinct CDR3 sequences in the sample, 12% to 15% were seen once.

The gene calls are TRBV4-2 and TRBJ2-1; D may be TRBD2 (5 bases). Sequencing used PBMCs, obtained at surgery. The receptor was derived from a male donor with early-stage non-small cell lung cancer. The CDR3 sequence: CASSQGRGNYNEQFF. The CDR3, as DNA: TGTGCCAGCAGCCAAGGTAGAGGGAACTACAATGAGCAGTTCTTC.